These 17 T cell receptor beta chains came from one sample sequenced in a study of CD8 T cells in ankylosing spondylitis (dated by TCRdb to 2017 to 2019). The library was made by 5' RACE. Sequencing used an Illumina HiSeq 2500. TCRdb's own reprocessing of the public reads used fastp at Q25 and MiXCR and kept productive beta chains. Here each entry gathers all rows of one CDR3 protein and keeps the most common genes and DNA. The sample table lists 100,000 or so distinct CDR3 sequences, 24% of them with a count of one. About 12% of the sample comes from the top ten. The specimen sequenced was synovial fluid, either unsorted or a sorted T cell fraction (not recorded which). The receptors were sampled from a male donor with ankylosing spondylitis.

The chain carries TRBV28 and TRBJ1-2, with D possibly TRBD1 on 5 matching bases. CDR3 length: 13 amino acids. CDR1 MDHEN and CDR2 SYDVKM come from the germline V gene. V was clipped by 10 bases and J by 1 base, with 13 bases between them. CDR3 in DNA: TGTGCCATTGAAAACAGGATTAACTATGGCTACACCTTC. This codes for CAIENRINYGYTF.

The CDR3 nucleotides read TGTGCCAGCAGCCAATTCACCCGGGACGGGGGAACGGATACGCAGTATTTT. It is translated as CASSQFTRDGGTDTQYF. The gene calls are TRBV3-1 and TRBJ2-3; D is possibly TRBD2 (6 bases). The V gene lost 2 bases and the J gene lost 6 bases, with 21 bases spanning the gap. The CDR3 loop spans 17 amino acids. Germline V lookup: CDR1 LGHDT, CDR2 YNNKEL (reference sequence).

The CDR3 reads CAVGTKGPGYNEQFF. CDR3 coding DNA: TGTGCCGTAGGCACCAAGGGACCCGGTTACAATGAGCAGTTCTTC. The chain combines TRBV5-4 with TRBJ2-1; D tentatively fits TRBD1 or TRBD2 (5 bases each). The CDR3 has 15 amino acids. Per the germline V gene, CDR1 is SGHNT and CDR2 is YYREEE (reference sequence). Trimming took off 10 bases at V and 4 bases at J, with 21 bases between the two ends.

V and J are TRBV18 and TRBJ1-3; the D is unclear. Trimming stripped 5 bases from V and 0 bases from J, with 14 bases between. Germline V CDR1 and CDR2: KGHSH, LQKENI. CDR3 length equals 16 residues. CDR3 in amino acids: CASSTGSYSSGNTIYF. The CDR3 coding sequence is TGTGCCAGCTCAACGGGATCCTATTCCTCTGGAAACACCATATATTTT.

This chain connects TRBV28 to TRBJ1-1, with 7 positions matching TRBD1. Germline V CDR1 and CDR2: MDHEN, SYDVKM. The CDR3 is 13 amino acids. Trimming took 6 bases from V and 7 from J; bases not matched to a gene: 8. CDR3 region: CASRDGTALEAFF. The CDR3 nucleotides are TGTGCCAGCAGGGACGGGACAGCGCTTGAAGCTTTCTTT.

The rearrangement links TRBV20-1 to TRBJ1-4, with TRBD1 matching 12 bases. Germline loops: CDR1 DFQATT, CDR2 SNEGSKA (reference sequence). The CDR3 extends over 19 amino acids. Germline trimming cut 0 bases from V and 1 base from J; bases unmatched to any gene: 9. Here the CDR3 reads CSARDLGDRGRGTNEKLFF. The CDR3 DNA is TGCAGTGCTAGAGATCTTGGGGACAGGGGGCGCGGAACTAATGAAAAACTGTTTTTT.

The V call is TRBV7-2, the J call TRBJ1-3; D is unresolved. There are 16 residues in the CDR3. With 2 bases removed from V and 4 bases from J, the gap between germline ends came to 15 bases. Germline V gives CDR1 SGHTA, CDR2 FQGNSA. DNA for the CDR3: TGTGCCAGCAGCTTAAGGACGACGGGGATGGGAAACACCATATATTTT. Translation: CASSLRTTGMGNTIYF.

This chain connects TRBV6-5 to TRBJ2-4; 9 bases are a match to TRBD1. Germline assignment: CDR1 MNHEY and CDR2 SVGAGI. V trimming: 4 bases; J trimming: 5 bases; junction bases outside the gene matches: 9. The CDR3 runs to 16 residues. The CDR3, as DNA: TGTGCCAGCAGTTCCGCCTCGGGACAGGGTCAAAACATTCAGTACTTC. This gives the protein CASSSASGQGQNIQYF.

This clonotype was counted a few times. The V gene is TRBV11-2, the J gene TRBJ2-3, with a possible D match to TRBD2 (5 bases). The CDR3 length is 13 residues. Trimming removed 3 bases at V and 5 bases at J, with 9 bases between. Germline V lookup: CDR1 SGHAT, CDR2 FQNNGV. The CDR3 loop reads CASSLWTRDTQYF. The DNA of the CDR3 is TGTGCCAGCAGCTTGTGGACTCGAGATACGCAGTATTTT.

This rearrangement joins TRBV9 to TRBJ2-3; tentatively, D is TRBD2 (6 bases). CDR1 and CDR2 (germline): SGDLS, YYNGEE. The V end lost 2 bases, the J end lost 2 bases, and 12 bases lay between the germline ends. This CDR3 is built from 15 residues. The CDR3 loop is CASSVQGGVTDTQYF. The CDR3 DNA follows: TGTGCCAGCAGCGTTCAGGGAGGTGTCACAGATACGCAGTATTTT.

The genes are TRBV10-3 and TRBJ2-7, with D possibly matching TRBD1 (6 bases). From germline, CDR1 is ENHRY and CDR2 SYGVKD. V lost 7 bases to trimming and J lost 6 bases, with 10 bases between them. The CDR3 length is 11 residues. The CDR3: CAIKDRLEQYF. CDR3 nucleotides: TGTGCCATCAAGGACAGACTCGAGCAGTACTTC.

This clonotype was counted ten times or more. V usage is TRBV9 and J usage is TRBJ2-1; weak D call: TRBD2 (7 bases). Trimming stripped 3 bases from V and 4 bases from J, with 20 bases between. Germline values: CDR1 SGDLS, CDR2 YYNGEE. This CDR3 is 17 amino acids long. Here the CDR3 DNA reads TGTGCCAGCAGCGCAGAGGGAGGGGGACCCCTATACAATGAGCAGTTCTTC. The encoded protein is CASSAEGGGPLYNEQFF.

This clonotype was seen a handful of times. This sequence joins TRBV24-1 and TRBJ2-3, with 14 positions matching TRBD2. V dropped 1 base and J dropped 5; count of bases not matched to a gene: 10. This CDR3 has 19 amino acids. Germline V gene data show CDR1 as KGHDR and CDR2 as SFDVKD. CDR3 DNA: TGTGCCACCAGTGATTTCATGCCGGGACTAGCGGGAGTAGGAGATACGCAGTATTTT. Amino acids: CATSDFMPGLAGVGDTQYF.

The rearrangement uses TRBV18 and TRBJ2-1; D may be TRBD1 (5 bases). This CDR3 has 12 residues. The germline V gene encodes CDR1 KGHSH and CDR2 LQKENI. V lost 2 bases to trimming and J lost 6 bases, with 5 bases between them. The CDR3 is CASSPGANEQFF. The CDR3 nucleotides are TGTGCCAGCTCACCAGGGGCCAATGAGCAGTTCTTC.

At least ten counts were recorded for this clonotype. This chain joins TRBV4-2 and TRBJ2-5, with TRBD2 matching over 8 bases. Trimming took 4 bases from V and 5 from J; bases not matched to a gene: 15. Germline-derived CDR1 and CDR2 are LGHNA and YNFKEQ. The CDR3 runs to 17 residues. The CDR3 coding sequence is TGTGCCAGCAGCCCTAGGGGTGCGGGAGGTAAAGAGGAGACCCAGTACTTC. It yields the protein CASSPRGAGGKEETQYF.

Relative to its sample, this clonotype is medium-sized. V usage is TRBV5-1 and J usage is TRBJ1-3; TRBD1 agrees at 9 bases. The CDR3 has 16 residues. Germline V CDR1 and CDR2: SGHRS, YFSETQ. Trimming removed 4 bases from V and 0 bases from J; junction bases left unmatched: 5. The CDR3 nucleotides read TGCGCCAGCAGCGCCGCGACAGGGGGCTCTGGAAACACCATATATTTT. Translated, it gives CASSAATGGSGNTIYF.

The rearrangement links TRBV12-3 or TRBV12-4 to TRBJ2-3; TRBD2 matches at 11 bases. The CDR3 spans 14 residues. With V trimmed by 7 bases and J by 5 bases, 5 bases remained unmatched. CDR3 sequence reads: CASTLAGGVDTQYF. In DNA form, the CDR3 reads TGTGCCAGCACGTTAGCGGGAGGGGTAGATACGCAGTATTTT.